Below, 14 T cell receptor beta chains from the same sample are listed, as sequenced in a study of control samples from healthy donors and cancer patients (dated by TCRdb to 2018 to 2021). The library was built by means of the immunoSEQ multiplex PCR assay. TCRdb's version of the immuneACCESS table is confined to in-frame rearrangements and falls short of the full clone set. An unresolved V gene accounts for under half of the shortfall where checked; the remainder is of unknown origin. The sample has about 120,000 clones on record, about 83% of them singletons. The top ten clonotypes cover about 12% of the sample. Sequences were obtained from blood. The receptors derive from a man under 40 in good health.

V usage is TRBV5-1 and J usage is TRBJ2-2; a weak D match, TRBD2 (6 bases). V was cut by 4 bases and J by 4 bases, with 17 bases left in between. The CDR3 extends over 16 amino acids. Germline CDR1 is SGHRS and CDR2 is YFSETQ. The CDR3 nucleotides read TGCGCCAGCAGCCCCGATGGGACTGTGGGCACCGGGGAGCTGTTTTTT. As protein: CASSPDGTVGTGELFF.

V usage is TRBV3-1 (or the pseudogene TRBV3-2) and J usage is TRBJ2-7; 9 bases are shared with TRBD1. CDR1 is LGHDT and CDR2 is YNNKEL in the germline V gene (reference sequence). This CDR3 is built from 14 residues. V gave up 2 bases and J gave up 4 bases; unmatched junction bases: 3. In DNA form, the CDR3 reads TGTGCCAGCAGCCAACGGGACAGGGCATACGAGCAGTACGTC. It codes for CASSQRDRAYEQYV.

CDR3: CASSRLEQQGAGELFF. CDR3 nucleotides: TGTGCCAGCAGCCGACTCGAACAACAGGGGGCCGGGGAGCTGTTTTTT. V usage is TRBV4-2 and J usage is TRBJ2-2, with TRBD1 matching 8 bases. Losses at the gene ends were 4 bases for V and 6 bases for J; bases not matched to a gene: 10. CDR3 length equals 16 residues. Germline CDR1 LGHNA, CDR2 YNFKEQ.

The chain combines TRBV19 with TRBJ1-2; 8 bases are a match to TRBD1. V lost 9 bases and J lost 3; bases outside the gene matches: 15. This CDR3 region has 16 residues. From germline, CDR1 is LNHDA and CDR2 SQIVND (reference sequence). The CDR3 DNA follows: TGTGCCAGCTCGGCGCCAGGGGGCGCGGGAGACTATGGCTACACCTTC. Its protein product is CASSAPGGAGDYGYTF.

J is TRBJ1-5 and V is TRBV6-4, with no clear D. Germline CDR1 and CDR2: MRHNA and SNTAGT. The CDR3 extends over 15 amino acids. The V gene lost 4 bases and the J gene lost 5 bases, with 15 bases spanning the gap. The DNA for the CDR3 is TGTGCCAGCAGTGCCAATATGGGAACTGATCAGCCCCAGCATTTT. Amino acids: CASSANMGTDQPQHF.

The rearrangement uses TRBV24-1 and TRBJ1-1; no definite D call. Germline V gives CDR1 KGHDR, CDR2 SFDVKD. The V and J ends lost 2 bases and 2 bases respectively, with 8 bases between them. This CDR3 region has 14 residues. CDR3 sequence (DNA): TGTGCCACCAGTGATTCAAGAGACAACACTGAAGCTTTCTTT. This translates into CATSDSRDNTEAFF.

The chain employs TRBV2 and TRBJ1-3; TRBD1 aligns across 7 bases. CDR3 size: 17 residues. Germline V lookup: CDR1 SNHLY, CDR2 FYNNEI. Germline trimming cut 5 bases from V and 0 bases from J; bases unmatched to any gene: 10. CDR3 bases: TGTGCCAGCAGTTCCAGACAGGGTCTCTACTCTGGAAACACCATATATTTT. Its protein is CASSSRQGLYSGNTIYF.

The chain employs TRBV28 and TRBJ1-2; D may be TRBD1 (6 bases). Germline-derived CDR1 and CDR2 are MDHEN and SYDVKM. This CDR3 region has 15 residues. The V gene lost 2 bases and the J gene lost 6 bases, with 16 bases spanning the gap. The CDR3 DNA sequence: TGTGCCAGCAGTTTAGAGGGGGTGTTCGGAAATGGCTACACCTTC. This translates into CASSLEGVFGNGYTF.

The chain recombines TRBV18 with TRBJ1-4; no clear D. The V and J ends lost 1 base and 8 bases respectively, with 17 bases between them. Germline CDR1 KGHSH, CDR2 LQKENI. The CDR3 contains 16 residues. CDR3 region: CASSPQGGPLQEKLFF. The DNA for the CDR3 is TGTGCCAGCTCACCACAGGGAGGTCCCTTGCAGGAAAAACTGTTTTTT.

This chain's CDR3 is CASGLVGDNEQFF. CDR3 bases: TGTGCTAGTGGTTTGGTAGGGGACAATGAGCAGTTCTTC. The rearrangement joins TRBV12-5 to TRBJ2-1, with D perhaps matching TRBD1 (5 bases). This CDR3 comprises 13 residues. Trimming removed 0 bases at V and 5 bases at J, with 5 bases between. In germline, CDR1 is LGHNT, CDR2 FRNRAP.

This chain joins TRBV18 and TRBJ2-7; 7 bases agree with TRBD1. Germline values: CDR1 KGHSH, CDR2 LQKENI. V shed 6 bases and J 2 bases; nucleotides not matched to a gene: 7. The CDR3 extends over 14 amino acids. Here the CDR3 reads CASSLEGAAYEQYV. The DNA of the CDR3 is TGTGCCAGCTCGCTCGAGGGGGCAGCCTACGAGCAGTACGTC.

J is TRBJ2-3 and V is TRBV29-1; 10 bases are a match to TRBD1. Trimming took 6 bases from V and 6 from J; bases not matched to a gene: 9. Germline V lookup: CDR1 SQVTM, CDR2 ANQGSEA. The CDR3 runs 14 residues. The CDR3 DNA is TGCAGCGTGGGAGGGACAGGGGTTTCGGATACGCAGTATTTT. This codes for CSVGGTGVSDTQYF.

This chain links TRBV5-1 with TRBJ2-3; the D gene is possibly TRBD1 (6 bases). The CDR3 spans 16 residues. The V and J ends lost 1 base and 4 bases respectively, with 16 bases between them. The germline CDR1 and CDR2 sequences are SGHRS and YFSETQ. The CDR3 bases are TGCGCCAGCAGCTTGAAAAACAGGGAGCCCGCAGATACGCAGTATTTT. Translation gives CASSLKNREPADTQYF.

The V gene is TRBV2, the J gene TRBJ1-5; no clear D gene. The CDR3 is 15 amino acids. The germline V gene has CDR1 SNHLY and CDR2 FYNNEI. The V end lost 3 bases, the J end lost 0 bases, and 9 bases lay between the germline ends. The CDR3 loop reads CASSDLQSSNQPQHF. DNA of the CDR3: TGTGCCAGCAGTGATTTGCAGAGTAGCAATCAGCCCCAGCATTTT.